This TCR beta chain was observed in a study of blood T cell repertoires in COVID-19. TCRdb's table, derived via immunoSEQ multiplex PCR, lists solely in-frame clones and lacks some. The table lists 200,000 to 300,000 clones, approximately 80% of them singletons. CDR1 and CDR2 (germline): SEHNR, FQNEAQ (reference sequence). V lost 1 base to trimming and J lost 9 bases; unmatched junction nucleotides: 15. This CDR3 contains 18 residues. The clonotype comes from a woman of 80 years or more with acute or convalescent COVID-19. The genes are TRBV7-9 and TRBJ2-1; 10 positions agree with TRBD2. The sequencing sample was made of peripheral blood. The CDR3 DNA reads TGTGCCAGCAGCTTAGTCCCTTCGGCTAGCGGGAGCAAGGTTGAGCAGTTCTTC. Protein: CASSLVPSASGSKVEQFF.